This T cell receptor beta chain was sequenced in a study of T-cell reconstitution after alpha-beta-depleted transplantation in children. Library preparation (for TCRbeta) was performed with unique molecular identifiers. TCRdb reprocessed the PCR reads with MiXCR, giving one entry per CDR3 protein. Among hundreds of thousands of distinct CDR3 sequences listed, 11% were seen once. This clonotype was recorded many times. Its antigen is unknown. Overall study findings and caveats: At the one-year point after transplant, T-cell counts and TCRbeta diversity were found to come mostly from T cells that had been newly produced. Surviving recipient T cells and thymic progenitors underlay high day-60 TCRbeta diversity in some patients. Reportedly, only several hundred clones from non-depleted graft cells drove alpha-beta T-cell counts at about two months.

This specimen consisted of peripheral blood, obtained 180 days after TCRalphabeta/CD19-depleted stem cell transplant. The receptor comes from a male patient aged 2-9 years who had a stem cell transplant for chronic granulomatous disease, so the T cells may come from the graft donor.

Here the CDR3 reads CASSSGASGANVLTF. CDR3 DNA: TGTGCCAGCAGCTCCGGAGCCTCTGGGGCCAACGTCCTGACTTTC. The gene calls are TRBV13 and TRBJ2-6; D not resolved. This CDR3 has 15 residues. Per germline, CDR1 PRHDT and CDR2 FYEKMQ (reference sequence). V lost 4 bases and J lost 0, with 7 bases in between.